This record covers a single TCR beta chain. The length of the CDR3 is 16 residues. V dropped 1 base and J dropped 5; count of bases not matched to a gene: 11. Germline assignment: CDR1 SGHDT and CDR2 YYEEEE. This table comes from immunoSEQ multiplex PCR, and its TCRdb copy is limited to in-frame clones, with some not included. The sample consists of approximately 190,000 clones, nearly 90% of them appearing once. The data derive from a study of blood T cell repertoires in COVID-19. This TCR was recovered from a man between 60 and 75 years old with active or convalescent COVID-19. Sequenced input: peripheral blood. This sequence joins TRBV5-6 and TRBJ2-5, with TRBD2 identical over 7 bases. The CDR3 region is CASSLSLADLRETQYF. The CDR3 region has the DNA TGTGCCAGCAGCTTGAGCCTAGCGGACCTCCGGGAGACCCAGTACTTC.